This entry features one T cell receptor (beta chain) sequence. Antigen: not known. This CDR3 comprises 15 residues. CDR1 is SGHNT and CDR2 is YYREEE in the germline V gene (reference sequence). The V end was cut by 4 bases, the J end by 0 bases, with 13 bases between. This record belongs to a study of OX40 agonist ivuxolimab in advanced cancers. Study overall: It was permissible to have had prior anti-PD-1, anti-PD-L1 or anti-CTLA-4 therapy, and around 40% had some.

General study results and limits: There were, on average, more expanded clones in CD8+ T cells than in CD4+. At 0.1 to 3.0 mg/kg and by week 6, clonal expansion occurred in CD4+ and CD8+ blood T cells.

The table came from immunoSEQ multiplex PCR; TCRdb's copy has only in-frame clones and leaves some out. The sample shows fewer than 25,000 clones, about 87% of them seen only once. The sample was CD4+ or CD8+ T cells sorted from blood, taken in a trial of the OX40 agonist ivuxolimab. The chain couples TRBV5-4 to TRBJ1-2; D remains ambiguous. This TCR was recovered from an adult with an advanced solid tumor such as melanoma, head and neck, liver or kidney cancer. The DNA of the CDR3 is TGTGCCAGCAGCCCGGGTCCCAGCTCTAACTATGGCTACACCTTC. As protein: CASSPGPSSNYGYTF.